These 2 T cell receptor beta chains originate from one sample sequenced in a study of T cell responses to AZD1222 COVID-19 vaccine. TCRdb's table, derived via immunoSEQ multiplex PCR, lists solely in-frame clones and lacks some. Among about 73,000 clones, about nine tenths were seen once, and the ten largest hold over 1.3%. The sequencing here drew on peripheral blood, taken 28 days after the second AZD1222 dose. These receptors were taken from an adult who received the AZD1222 COVID-19 vaccine.

This clone was picked up a small number of times. The V gene is TRBV7-2, the J gene TRBJ2-7; TRBD1 aligns across 9 bases. CDR3 size: 13 residues. Germline V gives CDR1 SGHTA, CDR2 FQGNSA. The V segment lost 4 bases and the J segment 7 bases; nucleotides outside the gene matches: 5. CDR3 nucleotide sequence: TGTGCCAGCAGCTCTCCGGGACAGGGAGAGCAGTACTTC. Its translation is CASSSPGQGEQYF.

V and J are TRBV19 and TRBJ1-5, with a tentative D call TRBD1 (6 bases). There are 16 residues in the CDR3. Between the trimmed V and J ends, which lost 6 bases and 0 bases, there was a span of 15 bases. Germline lookup yields CDR1 LNHDA and CDR2 SQIVND (reference sequence). In nucleotides, the CDR3 is TGTGCCAGTAGACTGAACAGGGCTGGTAGCAATCAGCCCCAGCATTTT. Its protein is CASRLNRAGSNQPQHF. Looking up the rest from reference TRBV19 and TRBJ1-5 gives the full variable domain: DGGITQSPKYLFRKEGQNVTLSCEQNLNHDAMYWYRQDPGQGLRLIYYSQIVNDFQKGDIAEGYSVSREKKESFPLTVTSAQKNPTAFYLCASRLNRAGSNQPQHFGDGTRLSIL.